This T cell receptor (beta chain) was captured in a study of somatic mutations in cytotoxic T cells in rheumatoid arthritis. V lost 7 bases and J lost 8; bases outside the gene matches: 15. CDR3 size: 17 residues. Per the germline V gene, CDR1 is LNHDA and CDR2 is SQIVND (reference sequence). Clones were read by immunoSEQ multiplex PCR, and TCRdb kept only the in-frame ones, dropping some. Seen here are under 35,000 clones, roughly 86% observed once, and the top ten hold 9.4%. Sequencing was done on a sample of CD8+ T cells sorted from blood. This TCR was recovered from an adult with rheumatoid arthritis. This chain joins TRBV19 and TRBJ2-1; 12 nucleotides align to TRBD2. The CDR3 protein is CASTPSLTSGGRDEQFF. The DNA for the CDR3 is TGTGCCAGTACCCCCTCCCTGACTAGCGGGGGAAGAGATGAGCAGTTCTTC.